Below are 22 T cell receptor beta chains sequenced from a single sample in a study of cytotoxic CD8 clonotypes in ibrutinib-treated CLL. The table came from immunoSEQ multiplex PCR; TCRdb's copy has only in-frame clones and leaves some out. Of 140,000 to 150,000 clones in the sample, more than 75% were seen once. This specimen consisted of PBMCs, obtained after 24 months of ibrutinib treatment. The receptors were gathered from a human donor with chronic lymphocytic leukemia.

The chain combines TRBV4-2 with TRBJ2-3; 7 bases agree with TRBD1. This CDR3 has 16 amino acids. Germline V lookup: CDR1 LGHNA, CDR2 YNFKEQ. V was pared by 0 bases and J by 6 bases, with 9 bases of the junction left unmatched. DNA for the CDR3: TGTGCCAGCAGCCAAGAGTGGAGACAGGGTACTGATACGCAGTATTTT. This translates into CASSQEWRQGTDTQYF.

The chain links TRBV18 to TRBJ1-6; D perhaps matches TRBD1 (5 bases). V dropped 4 bases and J dropped 8 bases, with 9 bases sitting between them. Germline V CDR1 and CDR2: KGHSH, LQKENI. The CDR3 is 13 residues long. CDR3 in amino acids: CASSRGTHSPLHF. DNA of the CDR3: TGTGCCAGCTCACGGGGGACCCATTCACCCCTCCACTTT.

The genes are TRBV18 and TRBJ1-5; D remains unclear. The CDR3 consists of 13 residues. Germline CDR1 reads KGHSH; CDR2 reads LQKENI. V lost 3 bases and J 8 bases, leaving 11 bases between the germline ends. CDR3 protein: CASSPTEVEPQHF. For the CDR3, the DNA is TGTGCCAGCTCACCCACTGAGGTGGAGCCCCAGCATTTT.

This rearrangement joins TRBV28 to TRBJ1-1; D remains ambiguous. Germline V lookup: CDR1 MDHEN, CDR2 SYDVKM. The CDR3 sequence is 12 residues long. V lost 5 bases to trimming and J lost 0 bases, with 4 bases between them. CDR3 sequence (DNA): TGTGCCAGCAGTATCATGAACACTGAAGCTTTCTTT. It yields the protein CASSIMNTEAFF.

J is TRBJ2-3 and V is TRBV27, with D perhaps assigned TRBD1 or TRBD2 (5 bases each). Germline CDR1 and CDR2: MNHEY and SMNVEV (reference sequence). CDR3 length: 16 residues. Trimming took 5 bases from V and 4 from J, leaving 19 bases between them. For the CDR3, the DNA is TGTGCCAGCAGTGGTCCGGGGCTAGGAGTTGCAGATACGCAGTATTTT. Translating it yields CASSGPGLGVADTQYF.

The chain uses TRBV6-1 and TRBJ1-2; the D gene is possibly TRBD1 (5 bases). The germline gives CDR1 MNHNS, CDR2 SASEGT. This CDR3 is built from 14 residues. The V end lost 1 base, the J end lost 0 bases, and 6 bases lay between the germline ends. The CDR3 sequence: CASSEGGANYGYTF. DNA for the CDR3: TGTGCCAGCAGTGAAGGGGGGGCTAACTATGGCTACACCTTC.

In DNA form, the CDR3 reads TGTGCCATCAGTGCGGCAGGGGGAGAAAAACTGTTTTTT. Protein: CAISAAGGEKLFF. The chain employs TRBV10-3 and TRBJ1-4; 7 bases match TRBD1. After removal of 4 bases from V and 8 bases from J, the junction contained 4 bases not matched to a gene. Germline CDR1 ENHRY, CDR2 SYGVKD. The CDR3 runs 13 residues.

This clone was found once. The V call is TRBV7-2, the J call TRBJ1-2, with 7 bases lining up with TRBD1. With 5 bases clipped from V and 5 bases from J, the junction kept 11 bases outside the gene matches. Per germline, CDR1 SGHTA and CDR2 FQGNSA. The CDR3 extends over 15 amino acids. CDR3 in DNA: TGTGCCAGCAGCCCCCAGGGGGGGGTTGGGTATGGCTACACCTTC. Its translation: CASSPQGGVGYGYTF.

This chain uses TRBV18 with TRBJ2-3; D is possibly TRBD2 (5 bases). Germline loops: CDR1 KGHSH, CDR2 LQKENI. The V end was cut by 2 bases, the J end by 4 bases, with 10 bases between. The CDR3 is 14 residues long. The CDR3 region has the DNA TGTGCCAGCTCACCAGGGAGCACCCCAGATACGCAGTATTTT. It is translated as CASSPGSTPDTQYF.

This clone was seen a few times. The rearrangement links TRBV6-5 to TRBJ1-2; D uncertain. The V end lost 6 bases, the J end lost 3 bases, and 17 bases lay between the germline ends. The CDR3 contains 15 residues. Germline CDR1 MNHEY, CDR2 SVGAGI. The CDR3 protein is CASSKSTGIYYGYTF. The CDR3 nucleotides are TGTGCCAGCAGCAAATCCACCGGGATCTACTATGGCTACACCTTC.

This clone was seen once. The rearrangement links TRBV7-2 to TRBJ2-2, with TRBD2 as a possible D gene (6 bases). The germline CDR1 and CDR2 sequences are SGHTA and FQGNSA. The CDR3 length is 15 residues. V shed 5 bases and J shed 6 bases, with 16 bases lying between them. As DNA, the CDR3 is TGTGCCAGCAGCCGCGGCGGGGTCGATGCCGGGGAGCTGTTTTTT. This gives the protein CASSRGGVDAGELFF.

The chain couples TRBV30 to TRBJ1-6; 7 bases are shared with TRBD1. The CDR3 has 13 amino acids. J gave up 8 bases and V 1 base, and 2 bases lay outside the gene matches. Germline V CDR1 and CDR2: GTSNPN, SVGIG (reference sequence). The CDR3 here is CAWSATGDSPLHF. The CDR3 DNA sequence: TGTGCCTGGAGTGCTACAGGGGATTCACCCCTCCACTTT.

The J gene is TRBJ1-5, the V gene TRBV10-1; the match to TRBD1 covers 8 bases. The CDR3 contains 14 residues. CDR1 and CDR2 from the germline V gene are WNHNN and SYGVQD (reference sequence). With V trimmed by 6 bases and J by 6 bases, 7 bases remained unmatched. CDR3: CASSLTGVGQPQHF. CDR3 nucleotides: TGCGCCAGCAGCCTGACAGGGGTTGGTCAGCCCCAGCATTTT.

The gene calls are TRBV19 and TRBJ1-2, with no clear D. V was cut by 3 bases and J by 4 bases, with 15 bases left in between. This CDR3 region has 15 residues. CDR1 LNHDA and CDR2 SQIVND come from the germline V gene (reference sequence). This CDR3 reads CASSMYTTAVYGYTF. The DNA of the CDR3 is TGTGCCAGTAGTATGTATACCACAGCCGTCTATGGCTACACCTTC. The full variable domain, with the rest looked up from reference TRBV19 and TRBJ1-2, is DGGITQSPKYLFRKEGQNVTLSCEQNLNHDAMYWYRQDPGQGLRLIYYSQIVNDFQKGDIAEGYSVSREKKESFPLTVTSAQKNPTAFYLCASSMYTTAVYGYTFGSGTRLTVV.

The chain has TRBV27 and TRBJ2-5; no clear D gene. The CDR3 extends over 15 amino acids. The germline gives CDR1 MNHEY, CDR2 SMNVEV (reference sequence). V was cut by 2 bases and J by 4 bases, with 14 bases left in between. CDR3 bases: TGTGCCAGCAGTTTAGCGTTCGGGCGTGGAGAGACCCAGTACTTC. Amino acids: CASSLAFGRGETQYF.

The chain recombines TRBV19 with TRBJ2-2; 8 positions agree with TRBD1. Germline V gives CDR1 LNHDA, CDR2 SQIVND (reference sequence). Trimming removed 6 bases from V and 6 bases from J; junction bases left unmatched: 9. This CDR3 comprises 15 residues. CDR3 sequence (DNA): TGTGCCAGTAGCCTTCTCGGACAGGGTGCCGGGGAGCTGTTTTTT. This encodes CASSLLGQGAGELFF.

The rearrangement links TRBV5-1 to TRBJ2-7, with unresolved D. The length of the CDR3 is 16 residues. Trimming removed 0 bases from V and 4 bases from J, with 17 bases in between. The germline V gene has CDR1 SGHRS and CDR2 YFSETQ. This CDR3 reads CASSLVFGGDAYEQYF. The CDR3 region has the DNA TGCGCCAGCAGCTTGGTCTTCGGCGGCGACGCGTACGAGCAGTACTTC.

The chain couples TRBV6-5 to TRBJ2-1; D ambiguous. The germline V gene has CDR1 MNHEY and CDR2 SVGAGI. The germline V and J ends were trimmed by 2 bases and 0 bases, with 8 bases remaining between them. The CDR3 has 15 residues. The CDR3 DNA reads TGTGCCAGCAGTTACGTCAGCAGCTCCTACAATGAGCAGTTCTTC. This gives the protein CASSYVSSSYNEQFF.

The genes are TRBV19 and TRBJ2-2; 10 bases align to TRBD2. The CDR3 loop spans 15 amino acids. After removal of 6 bases from V and 3 bases from J, the junction contained 4 bases not matched to a gene. Germline loops: CDR1 LNHDA, CDR2 SQIVND (reference sequence). This chain's CDR3 is CASSPLAGYTGELFF. CDR3 nucleotide sequence: TGTGCCAGTAGCCCACTAGCGGGGTACACCGGGGAGCTGTTTTTT.

The J gene is TRBJ1-2, the V gene TRBV30; 9 bases align to TRBD1. Germline CDR1 GTSNPN, CDR2 SVGIG (reference sequence). This CDR3 comprises 12 residues. With 2 bases clipped from V and 11 bases from J, the junction kept 6 bases outside the gene matches. The CDR3 spells CAWSSGQGVYTF. Written as DNA, the CDR3 is TGTGCCTGGAGTTCGGGACAGGGAGTGTACACCTTC.

This chain uses TRBV10-3 with TRBJ2-1; TRBD2 agrees at 10 bases. Trimming at V came to 10 bases and at J to 7 bases, leaving 10 bases not matched to a gene. Germline values: CDR1 ENHRY, CDR2 SYGVKD. There are 14 residues in the CDR3. CDR3 loop: CATQRTSGTNEQFF. The CDR3, as DNA: TGTGCCACCCAAAGGACTAGCGGAACAAATGAGCAGTTCTTC.

Of note for this clone: At the DNA level, this CDR3 is encoded by other sequences in the same sample as well. The chain is built from TRBV5-6 and TRBJ2-5; tentatively, D is TRBD2 (7 bases). Germline CDR1 SGHDT, CDR2 YYEEEE. Trimming removed 0 bases from V and 5 bases from J, with 11 bases in between. The CDR3 is 14 residues long. CDR3 protein: CASSLAGGGETQYF. The CDR3 DNA reads as TGTGCCAGCAGCTTGGCGGGGGGCGGGGAGACCCAGTACTTC.